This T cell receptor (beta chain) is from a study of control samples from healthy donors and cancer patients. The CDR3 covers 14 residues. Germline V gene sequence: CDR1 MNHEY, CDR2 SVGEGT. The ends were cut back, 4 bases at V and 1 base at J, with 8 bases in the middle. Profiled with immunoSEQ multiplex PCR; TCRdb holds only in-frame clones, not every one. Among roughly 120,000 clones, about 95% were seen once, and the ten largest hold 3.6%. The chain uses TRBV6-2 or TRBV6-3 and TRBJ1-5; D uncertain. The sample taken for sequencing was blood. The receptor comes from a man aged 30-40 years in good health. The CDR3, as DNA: TGTGCCAGCAGTTCCTCGGGGAGCAATCAGCCCCAGCATTTT. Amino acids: CASSSSGSNQPQHF.